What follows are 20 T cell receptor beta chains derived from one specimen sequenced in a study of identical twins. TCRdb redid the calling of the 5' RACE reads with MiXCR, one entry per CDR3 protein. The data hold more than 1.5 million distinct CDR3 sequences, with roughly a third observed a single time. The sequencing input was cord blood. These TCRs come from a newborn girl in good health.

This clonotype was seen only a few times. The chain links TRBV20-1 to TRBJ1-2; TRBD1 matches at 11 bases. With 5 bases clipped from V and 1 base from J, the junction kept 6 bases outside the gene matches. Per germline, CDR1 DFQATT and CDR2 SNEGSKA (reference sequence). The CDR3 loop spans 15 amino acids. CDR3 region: CSAVPGTGGNYGYTF. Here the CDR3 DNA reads TGCAGTGCTGTACCCGGGACAGGGGGTAACTATGGCTACACCTTC.

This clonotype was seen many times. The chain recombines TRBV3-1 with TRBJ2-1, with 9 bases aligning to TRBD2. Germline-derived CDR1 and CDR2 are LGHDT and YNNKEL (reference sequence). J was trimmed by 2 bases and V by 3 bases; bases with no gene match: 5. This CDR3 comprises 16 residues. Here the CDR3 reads CASSQPTSGPYNEQFF. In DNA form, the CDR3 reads TGTGCCAGCAGCCAGCCTACTAGCGGGCCCTACAATGAGCAGTTCTTC.

This CDR3 reads CASSLAGGGFSGELFF. For the CDR3, the DNA is TGTGCCAGCAGCTTAGCGGGAGGGGGATTTAGCGGGGAGCTGTTTTTT. This chain links TRBV7-2 with TRBJ2-2; D perhaps matches TRBD2 (7 bases). The CDR3 runs 16 residues. V lost 0 bases, J lost 7 bases, and 15 bases lay in between. Germline CDR1 SGHTA, CDR2 FQGNSA.

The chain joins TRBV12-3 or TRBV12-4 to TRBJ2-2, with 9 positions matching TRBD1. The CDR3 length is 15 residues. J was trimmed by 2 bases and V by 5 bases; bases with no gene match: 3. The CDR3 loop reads CASSMGQGNTGELFF. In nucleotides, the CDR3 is TGTGCCAGCAGTATGGGACAGGGAAACACCGGGGAGCTGTTTTTT.

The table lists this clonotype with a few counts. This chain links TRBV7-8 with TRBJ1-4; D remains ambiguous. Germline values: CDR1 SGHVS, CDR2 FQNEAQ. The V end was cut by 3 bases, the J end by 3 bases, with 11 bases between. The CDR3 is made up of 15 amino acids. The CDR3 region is CASSFSPTPNEKLFF. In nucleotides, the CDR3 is TGTGCCAGCAGCTTTTCGCCCACCCCTAATGAAAAACTGTTTTTT.

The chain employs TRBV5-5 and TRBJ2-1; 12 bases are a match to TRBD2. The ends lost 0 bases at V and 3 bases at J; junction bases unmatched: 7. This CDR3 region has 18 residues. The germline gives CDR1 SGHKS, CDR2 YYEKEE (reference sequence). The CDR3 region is CASSLGASGRADYNEQFF. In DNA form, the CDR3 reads TGTGCCAGCAGCTTGGGAGCTAGCGGGAGGGCCGACTACAATGAGCAGTTCTTC.

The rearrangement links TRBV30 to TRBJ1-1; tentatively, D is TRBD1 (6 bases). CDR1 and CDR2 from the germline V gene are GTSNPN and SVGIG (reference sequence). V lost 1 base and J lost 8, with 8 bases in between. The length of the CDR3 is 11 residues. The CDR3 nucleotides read TGTGCCTGGAGTGGGGGGCAGGAAGCTTTCTTT. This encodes CAWSGGQEAFF.

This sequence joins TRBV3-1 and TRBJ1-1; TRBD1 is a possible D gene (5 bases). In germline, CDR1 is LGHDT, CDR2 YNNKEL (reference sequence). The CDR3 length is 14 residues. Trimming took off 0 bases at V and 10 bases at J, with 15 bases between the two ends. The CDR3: CASSQDSGKMGAFF. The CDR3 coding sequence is TGTGCCAGCAGCCAAGATTCAGGGAAGATGGGAGCTTTCTTT.

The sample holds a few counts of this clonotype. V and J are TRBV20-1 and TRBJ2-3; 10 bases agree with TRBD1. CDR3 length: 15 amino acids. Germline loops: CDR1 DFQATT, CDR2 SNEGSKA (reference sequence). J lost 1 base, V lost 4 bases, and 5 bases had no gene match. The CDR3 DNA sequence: TGCAGTGCTAACACCGGGACAGGGGGCACAGATACGCAGTATTTT. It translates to CSANTGTGGTDTQYF.

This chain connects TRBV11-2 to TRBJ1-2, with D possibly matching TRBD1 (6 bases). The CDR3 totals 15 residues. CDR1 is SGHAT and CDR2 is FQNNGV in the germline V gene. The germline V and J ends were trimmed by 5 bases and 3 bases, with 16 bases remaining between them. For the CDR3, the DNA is TGTGCCAGCAGCCCAAACAGGGTCTGGGACTATGGCTACACCTTC. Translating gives CASSPNRVWDYGYTF.

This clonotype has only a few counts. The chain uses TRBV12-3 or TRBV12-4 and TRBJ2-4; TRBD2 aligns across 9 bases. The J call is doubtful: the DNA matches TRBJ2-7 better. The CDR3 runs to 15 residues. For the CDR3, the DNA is TGTGCCAGCAGTTTAATTCCTAGCGGGACTTACGAGCAGTACTTC. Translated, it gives CASSLIPSGTYEQYF.

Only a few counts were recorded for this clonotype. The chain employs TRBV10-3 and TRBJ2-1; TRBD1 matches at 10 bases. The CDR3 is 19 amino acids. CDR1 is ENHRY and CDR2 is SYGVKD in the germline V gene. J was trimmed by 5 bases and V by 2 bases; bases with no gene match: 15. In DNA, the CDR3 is TGTGCCATCAGTGAGCGAGGGACAGGGGTGCGTATTTTGGACAATGAGCAGTTCTTC. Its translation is CAISERGTGVRILDNEQFF.

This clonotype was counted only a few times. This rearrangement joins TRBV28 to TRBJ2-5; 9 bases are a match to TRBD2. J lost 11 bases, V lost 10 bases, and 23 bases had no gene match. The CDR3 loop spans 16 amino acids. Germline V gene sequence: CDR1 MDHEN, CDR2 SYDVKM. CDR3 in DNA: TGTGCCACCCTCTCGACTAGCGGAGGATCCTACAATGAGCAGTACTTC. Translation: CATLSTSGGSYNEQYF. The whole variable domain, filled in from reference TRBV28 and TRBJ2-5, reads DVKVTQSSRYLVKRTGEKVFLECVQDMDHENMFWYRQDPGLGLRLIYFSYDVKMKEKGDIPEGYSVSREKKERFSLILESASTNQTSMYLCATLSTSGGSYNEQYFGPGTRLLVL.

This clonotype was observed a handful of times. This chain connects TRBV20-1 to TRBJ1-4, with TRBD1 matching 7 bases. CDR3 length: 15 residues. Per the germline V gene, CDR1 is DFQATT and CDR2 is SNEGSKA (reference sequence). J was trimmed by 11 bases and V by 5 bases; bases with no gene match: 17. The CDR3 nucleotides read TGCAGTGCTGCTCGGGGGAACAGGGGTGGGGAGAAACTGTTTTTT. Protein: CSAARGNRGGEKLFF.

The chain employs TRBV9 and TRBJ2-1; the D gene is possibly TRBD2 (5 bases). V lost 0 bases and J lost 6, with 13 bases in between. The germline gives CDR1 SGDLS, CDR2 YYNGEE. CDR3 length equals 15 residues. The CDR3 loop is CASSVESLGSNEQFF. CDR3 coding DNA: TGTGCCAGCAGCGTAGAAAGTCTAGGGAGCAATGAGCAGTTCTTC.

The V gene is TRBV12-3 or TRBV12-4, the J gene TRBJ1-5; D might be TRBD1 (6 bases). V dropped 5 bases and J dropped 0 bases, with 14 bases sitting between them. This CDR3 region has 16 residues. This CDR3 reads CASSPGGRSSNQPQHF. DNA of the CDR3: TGTGCCAGCAGTCCCGGGGGGCGGTCTAGCAATCAGCCCCAGCATTTT.

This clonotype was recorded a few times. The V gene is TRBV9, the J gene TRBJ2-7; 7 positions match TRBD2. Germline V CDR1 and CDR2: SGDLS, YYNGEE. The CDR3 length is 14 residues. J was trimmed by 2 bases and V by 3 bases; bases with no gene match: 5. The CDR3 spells CASSATSEPYEQYF. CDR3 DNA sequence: TGTGCCAGCAGCGCAACTAGCGAGCCCTACGAGCAGTACTTC.

CDR3 sequence (DNA): TGTGCCAGCAGCCAATGGACAGGGGGACACAATGAGCAGTTCTTC. This sequence encodes CASSQWTGGHNEQFF. The chain is built from TRBV7-2 and TRBJ2-1; 10 bases agree with TRBD1. Trimming took 5 bases from V and 5 from J; bases not matched to a gene: 6. Germline V lookup: CDR1 SGHTA, CDR2 FQGNSA. The CDR3 totals 15 residues.

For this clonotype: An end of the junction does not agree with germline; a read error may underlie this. This CDR3 reads CASILSDSGNQPQHF. The CDR3 nucleotides are TGCGCCAGCATCTTGTCCGACAGTGGGAATCAGCCCCAGCATTTT. This chain joins TRBV5-1 and TRBJ1-5, with D maybe TRBD1 (5 bases). Germline V gene data show CDR1 as SGHRS and CDR2 as YFSETQ. This CDR3 region has 15 residues.

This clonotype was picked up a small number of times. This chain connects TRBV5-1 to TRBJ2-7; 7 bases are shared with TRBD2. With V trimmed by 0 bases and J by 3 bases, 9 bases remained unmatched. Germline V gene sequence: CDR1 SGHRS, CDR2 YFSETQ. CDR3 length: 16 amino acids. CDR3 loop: CASSLGGYSGFYEQYF. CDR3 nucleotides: TGCGCCAGCAGCTTGGGCGGATATAGCGGGTTCTACGAGCAGTACTTC.